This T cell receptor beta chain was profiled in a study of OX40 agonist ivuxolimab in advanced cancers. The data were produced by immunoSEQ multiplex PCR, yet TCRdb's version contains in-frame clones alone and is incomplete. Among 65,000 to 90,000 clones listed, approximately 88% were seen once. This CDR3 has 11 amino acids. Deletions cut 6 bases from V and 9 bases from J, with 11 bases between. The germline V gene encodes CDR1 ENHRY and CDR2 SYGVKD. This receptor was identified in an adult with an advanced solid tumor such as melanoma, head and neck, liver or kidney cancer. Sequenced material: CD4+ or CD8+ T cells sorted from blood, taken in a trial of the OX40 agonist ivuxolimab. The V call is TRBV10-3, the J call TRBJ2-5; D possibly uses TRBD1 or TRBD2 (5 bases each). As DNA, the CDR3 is TGTGCCATCAGCGGGGAAGGGGCCCAGTACTTC. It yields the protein CAISGEGAQYF.